This record covers a single T cell receptor beta chain. The sample is drawn from a study of blood T cell repertoires in COVID-19. Looking at the study overall: The origin of the acute and convalescent COVID-19 samples was the United States, Italy and Spain. From T cells, B-cell-depleted T cells, or PBMCs came the material, which was cDNA or gDNA.

In the source study's methods: Scientists estimated how many nucleated cells there were by amplifying reference gene primers. Sequencing was performed with immunoSEQ multiplex PCR; in TCRdb, only in-frame clones are kept and a portion is missing. The V and J calls and clone size come from that table; D and trimming were worked out from the DNA. The top ten clones hold approximately 13% of a sample with about 56,000 clones, 80% to 90% of them seen once. Germline CDR1 reads SNHLY; CDR2 reads FYNNEI. This CDR3 is 19 amino acids long. V gave up 0 bases and J gave up 0 bases; unmatched junction bases: 10.

The V call is TRBV2, the J call TRBJ1-5; 8 nucleotides line up with TRBD1. The sample consisted of peripheral blood. This clonotype originated in a woman aged 80 or over with acute or convalescent COVID-19. The CDR3 region is CASSEARTGIPLSNQPQHF. The CDR3 bases are TGTGCCAGCAGTGAAGCGAGGACAGGGATCCCCCTTAGCAATCAGCCCCAGCATTTT.